These T cell receptor beta chains were read from a single sample in a study of blood T cells in healthy people across ages. TCRdb reprocessed the 5' RACE reads with MiXCR, giving one entry per CDR3 protein. The sample lists about 640,000 distinct CDR3 sequences; approximately 59% were seen once. The sequenced sample consisted of blood. These receptors came from a man aged 60 to 69 in good health. CDR3s include the opening cysteine and the closing phenylalanine or tryptophan. Fields, in order: J gene, clone size, V gene, D gene, CDR3 DNA, CDR3 protein. D genes are given only for firm matches. Clone size, where shown, is once, few, many, or a class for clones that have expanded.

TRBJ1-6 once TRBV28 NA TGTGCCAGCAGTTCTCCAGGGCCTAATTCACCCCTCCACTTT CASSSPGPNSPLHF
TRBJ2-3 NA TRBV28 NA TGTGCCACCCACATCATTAGCACAGATACGCAGTATTTT CATHIISTDTQYF
TRBJ1-4 many TRBV4-2 TRBD1 TGTGCCAGCAGCCCTTCCACAGGGGCGGGGGAAAAACTGTTTTTT CASSPSTGAGEKLFF
TRBJ2-7 NA TRBV29-1 TRBD2 TGCAGCGCCGCGGGGGGGTTCCCCTACGAGCAGTACTTC CSAAGGFPYEQYF
TRBJ2-5 NA TRBV6-1 TRBD2 TGTGCCAGCAGTCAACCCGACGGGGGGCAGTACTTC CASSQPDGGQYF
TRBJ2-3 NA TRBV7-2 NA TGTGCCAGCAGCTTTCAGGGGATGAGCACAGATACGCAGTATTTT CASSFQGMSTDTQYF
TRBJ2-7 NA TRBV7-2 NA TGTGCCAGCAGCCCCGAGGCAGGTGGCTACGAGCAGTACTTC CASSPEAGGYEQYF
TRBJ2-5 NA TRBV6-5 NA TGTGCCAGCAGTTACTCGTGGGGGGCGGAGACCCAGTACTTC CASSYSWGAETQYF
TRBJ1-6 NA TRBV20-1 NA TGCAGTGCTAGAGAAATGTGGGCAGGGAATTCACCCCTCCACTTT CSAREMWAGNSPLHF
TRBJ2-5 few TRBV18 TRBD1 TGTGCCAGCTCACCACCCGGACAGGTCCAAGAGACCCAGTACTTC CASSPPGQVQETQYF
TRBJ2-5 few TRBV5-4 TRBD2 TGTGCCAGCAGCTTGGAGCGGGGGGGCCAGGAGACCCAGTACTTC CASSLERGGQETQYF
TRBJ2-5 NA TRBV9 NA TGTGCCAGCAGCGTAGGGGTAGGTCAAGAGACCCAGTACTTC CASSVGVGQETQYF
TRBJ1-4 NA TRBV12-3/TRBV12-4 NA TGTGCCAGCAGCTCACCCGACTTTAATGAAAAACTGTTTTTT CASSSPDFNEKLFF
TRBJ1-2 few TRBV28 NA TGTGCCAGCAGTTCAATTGGACAGAACTATGGCTACACCTTC CASSSIGQNYGYTF
TRBJ1-6 NA TRBV7-9 NA TGTGCCAGCAGCCCGGGGGGGTTAGGTTCACCCCTCCACTTT CASSPGGLGSPLHF
TRBJ1-1 NA TRBV11-2 NA TGTGCCAGCAGACCAGAGATGGGACTCAAGAACACTGAAGCTTTCTTT CASRPEMGLKNTEAFF
TRBJ2-5 NA TRBV20-1 TRBD2 TGCAGTGCTAGAAAACTAGCGTCTCAAGAGACCCAGTACTTC CSARKLASQETQYF
TRBJ2-5 NA TRBV4-1 NA TGCGCCAGCAGTTATGCGGGGACGTGGGAGACCCAGTACTTC CASSYAGTWETQYF
TRBJ2-7 NA TRBV12-3/TRBV12-4 NA TGTGCCAGCACCGGGGCGGGGAATGAGCAGTACTTC CASTGAGNEQYF
TRBJ2-6 NA TRBV7-8 NA TGTGCCAGCAGCTCCGACCTCCCCAGCTCTGGGGCCAACGTCCTGACTTTC CASSSDLPSSGANVLTF
TRBJ1-5 NA TRBV12-3/TRBV12-4 NA TGTGCCAGCAGTTTTGGGGGGGCCGGGACGCTGGAGCCCCAGCATTTT CASSFGGAGTLEPQHF
TRBJ2-2 NA TRBV20-1 TRBD2 TGCAGTGCTAGAGATAGCGGGGGGGCGACCGGGGAGCTGTTTTTT CSARDSGGATGELFF
TRBJ2-3 NA TRBV14 NA TGTGCCAGCAGCGGGTCTTTAGGACAGTCCCTTTCAGATACGCAGTATTTT CASSGSLGQSLSDTQYF
TRBJ2-3 NA TRBV20-1 NA TGCAGTGCTAGAGAAAGGGGGACTAGCACAGATACGCAGTATTTT CSARERGTSTDTQYF
TRBJ2-1 few TRBV4-2 TRBD2 TGTGCCAGCAGCCCCGGGGGGGGGTACAATGAGCAGTTCTTC CASSPGGGYNEQFF
TRBJ2-7 NA TRBV7-2 TRBD2 TGTGCCAGCAGCTGGACTAGCGGGGGGCCCTACGAGCAGTACTTC CASSWTSGGPYEQYF
TRBJ2-5 NA TRBV25-1 TRBD1 TGTGCCAGCAGTGGGGCAGGGGGCGAGACCCAGTACTTC CASSGAGGETQYF
TRBJ2-7 few TRBV4-1 NA TGCGCCAGCAGAACTAAGTTTGGGGACTACGAGCAGTACTTC CASRTKFGDYEQYF
TRBJ2-1 few TRBV20-1 TRBD2 TGCAGTGCTCCGGGACTAGCGGGGGTCAATGAGCAGTTCTTC CSAPGLAGVNEQFF
TRBJ2-1 few TRBV6-2/TRBV6-3 NA TGTGCCAGCAGTTACTCGACGGTGCGCGGCTACAATGAGCAGTTCTTC CASSYSTVRGYNEQFF
TRBJ2-7 many TRBV7-9 TRBD1 TGTGCCAGCAGTGGACAGGGTGGCGAGCAGTACTTC CASSGQGGEQYF
TRBJ2-1 NA TRBV4-1 NA TGCGCCAGCAGCCAAGATTGCAGTTTGGGCTCCTACAATGAGCAGTTCTTC CASSQDCSLGSYNEQFF
TRBJ2-4 many TRBV7-8 NA TGTGCCAGCAGCCCCGACTTCCCTCCCAAAAACATTCAGTACTTC CASSPDFPPKNIQYF
TRBJ2-1 NA TRBV20-1 NA TGCAGTGCTAGACGGGGGTACTACAATGAGCAGTTCTTC CSARRGYYNEQFF
TRBJ2-5 NA TRBV7-2 NA TGTGCCAGCAGCCCCCCCGGAATGGCCCAGTACTTC CASSPPGMAQYF
TRBJ2-1 NA TRBV5-1 NA TGCGCCAGCAGCCCAGAGGGACAATCCCATGAGCAGTTCTTC CASSPEGQSHEQFF
TRBJ2-4 NA TRBV13 TRBD2 TGTGCCAGCAGCTTCTCGGGACTAGTGAGCGACATTCAGTACTTC CASSFSGLVSDIQYF
TRBJ1-1 NA TRBV5-1 TRBD1 TGCGCCCGCAGATCCGGGACAGGGATTCGCACTGAAGCTTTCTTT CARRSGTGIRTEAFF
TRBJ2-1 few TRBV7-2 NA TGTGCCAGCAGCTTAAAAGCGGGCTACAATGAGCAGTTCTTC CASSLKAGYNEQFF
TRBJ1-4 NA TRBV7-9 TRBD1 TGTGCCAGCAGCACCCCAGGGGGAAAACTGTTTTTT CASSTPGGKLFF